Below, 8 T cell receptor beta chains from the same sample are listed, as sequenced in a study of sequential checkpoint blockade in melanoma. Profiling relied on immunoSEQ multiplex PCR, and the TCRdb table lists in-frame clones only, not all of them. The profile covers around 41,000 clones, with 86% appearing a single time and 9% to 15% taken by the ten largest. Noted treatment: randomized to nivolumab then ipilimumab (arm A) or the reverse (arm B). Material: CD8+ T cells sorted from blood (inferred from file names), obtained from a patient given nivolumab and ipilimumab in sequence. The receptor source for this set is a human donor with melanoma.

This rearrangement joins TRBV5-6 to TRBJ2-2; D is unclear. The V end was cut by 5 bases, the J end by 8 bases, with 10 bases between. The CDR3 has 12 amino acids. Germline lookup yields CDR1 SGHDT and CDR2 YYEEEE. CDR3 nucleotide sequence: TGTGCCAGCAGTACTGAACCGGGGGAGCTGTTTTTT. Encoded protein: CASSTEPGELFF. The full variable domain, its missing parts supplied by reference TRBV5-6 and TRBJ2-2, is DAGVTQSPTHLIKTRGQQVTLRCSPKSGHDTVSWYQQALGQGPQFIFQYYEEEERQRGNFPDRFSGHQFPNYSSELNVNALLLGDSALYLCASSTEPGELFFGEGSRLTVL.

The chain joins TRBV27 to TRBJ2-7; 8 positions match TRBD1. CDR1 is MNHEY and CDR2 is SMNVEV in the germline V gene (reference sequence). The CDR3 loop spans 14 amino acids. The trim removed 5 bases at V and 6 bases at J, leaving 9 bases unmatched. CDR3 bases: TGTGCCAGCAGTATCCGCGGACAGGGCTCCGAGCAGTACTTC. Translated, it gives CASSIRGQGSEQYF.

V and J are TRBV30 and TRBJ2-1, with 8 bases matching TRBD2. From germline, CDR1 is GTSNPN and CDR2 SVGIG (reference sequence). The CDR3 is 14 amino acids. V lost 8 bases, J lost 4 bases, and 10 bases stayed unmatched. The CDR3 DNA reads TGTGCCCAAAAGAGGGTAGCGGGGTACAATGAGCAGTTCTTC. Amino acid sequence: CAQKRVAGYNEQFF.

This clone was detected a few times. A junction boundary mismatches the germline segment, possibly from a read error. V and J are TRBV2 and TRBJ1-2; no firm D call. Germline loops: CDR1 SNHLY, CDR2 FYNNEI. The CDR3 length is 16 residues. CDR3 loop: CASREGRSLLYYGYTF. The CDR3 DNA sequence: TGTGCCAGCAGGGAAGGACGGAGCCTGTTGTACTATGGCTACACCTTC. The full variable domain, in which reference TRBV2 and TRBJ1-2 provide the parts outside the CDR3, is EPEVTQTPSHQVTQMGQEVILRCVPISNHLYFYWYRQILGQKVEFLVSFYNNEISEKSEIFDDQFSVERPDGSNFTLKIRSTKLEDSAMYFCASREGRSLLYYGYTFGSGTRLTVV.

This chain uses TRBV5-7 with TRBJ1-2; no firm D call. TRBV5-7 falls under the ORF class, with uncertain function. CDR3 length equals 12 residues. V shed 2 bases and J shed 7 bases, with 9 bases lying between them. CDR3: CASSLRGSGYTF. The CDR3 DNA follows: TGTGCCAGCAGCTTAAGAGGGTCTGGCTACACCTTC.

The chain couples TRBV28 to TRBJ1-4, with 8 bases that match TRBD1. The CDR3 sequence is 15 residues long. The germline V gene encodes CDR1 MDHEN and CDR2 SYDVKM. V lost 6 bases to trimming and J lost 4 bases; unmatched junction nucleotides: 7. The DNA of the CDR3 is TGTGCCAGCAGACTGACAGGGGCCATTAATGAAAAACTGTTTTTT. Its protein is CASRLTGAINEKLFF.

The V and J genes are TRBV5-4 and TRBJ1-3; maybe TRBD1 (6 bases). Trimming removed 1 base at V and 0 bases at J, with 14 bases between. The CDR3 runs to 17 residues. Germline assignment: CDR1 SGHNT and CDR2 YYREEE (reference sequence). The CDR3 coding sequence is TGTGCCAGCAGCTTGACAGGGCTGAAACTCTCTGGAAACACCATATATTTT. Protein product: CASSLTGLKLSGNTIYF.

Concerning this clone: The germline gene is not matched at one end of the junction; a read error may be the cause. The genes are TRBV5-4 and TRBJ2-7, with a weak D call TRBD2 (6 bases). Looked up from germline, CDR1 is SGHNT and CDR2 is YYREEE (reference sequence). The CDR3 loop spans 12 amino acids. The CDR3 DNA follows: TGTGCCAGCAGCTTAACCGGCAGGGAGGTCGACTTC. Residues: CASSLTGREVDF.